The clone carrying this TCR beta chain was seen only a few times. Its antigen is unidentified. Trimming at V came to 5 bases and at J to 4 bases, leaving 11 bases not matched to a gene. Germline CDR1 is SGHVS and CDR2 is FQNEAQ. The CDR3 contains 15 residues. This entry comes from a study of T cell repertoires in cytomegalovirus infection. In TCRdb, the reads were re-called with MiXCR into one record per CDR3 protein. The repertoire holds roughly 700,000 distinct CDR3 sequences, with around 32% as singletons. The source of this sequence is a human donor in good health (CMV status not recorded). Some clones in this sample may be carry-over from other donors' samples. This material consisted of cultured PBMCs, taken from culture after CMV antigen stimulation. The chain joins TRBV7-8 to TRBJ2-7, with 7 positions matching TRBD1. The CDR3 DNA sequence: TGTGCCAGCAGCCCCGACAGGGTAAAGCCTTACGAGCAGTACTTC. Protein: CASSPDRVKPYEQYF. The entire variable domain, with the rest obtained from reference TRBV7-8 and TRBJ2-7, is as follows: GAGVSQSPRYKVAKRGQDVALRCDPISGHVSLFWYQQALGQGPEFLTYFQNEAQLDKSGLPSDRFFAERPEGSVSTLKIQRTQQEDSAVYLCASSPDRVKPYEQYFGPGTRLTVT.